Described below is a single T cell receptor beta chain sequence and its context. The sample originates from a study of T cell changes during pregnancy in multiple sclerosis. Generated by immunoSEQ multiplex PCR, the TCRdb table keeps only in-frame clones and is missing some. This sample yields 49,000 or so clones, of which around 93% are seen a single time; 2.2% belongs to the top ten. Trimming at V came to 6 bases and at J to 4 bases, leaving 3 bases not matched to a gene. The CDR3 length is 13 residues. CDR1 is LNHDA and CDR2 is SQIVND in the germline V gene (reference sequence). The clonotype comes from a female donor with multiple sclerosis, enrolled in a pregnancy study. The genes are TRBV19 and TRBJ1-1; 9 positions agree with TRBD1. The material was peripheral blood, obtained in the third trimester of pregnancy. The CDR3 bases are TGTGCCAGTAGGGACAGGGGAGGCACTGAAGCTTTCTTT. Translating it yields CASRDRGGTEAFF.